This TCR beta chain was captured in a study of blood T cell repertoires in COVID-19. Study information: COVID-19 samples, acute and convalescent, were from the United States, Italy and Spain. Sources were T cells, B-cell-depleted T cells, or PBMCs; the material itself was cDNA or gDNA.

As processed by the authors: For nucleated cells, counts were estimated from reference gene primer amplification. Sequencing was performed with immunoSEQ multiplex PCR; in TCRdb, only in-frame clones are kept and a portion is missing. For V, J and clone size, that table is used; D and trimming come from the DNA. The repertoire has 90,000 to 150,000 clones, roughly 87% of them found once; the top ten carry 11%. V shed 2 bases and J 12 bases; nucleotides not matched to a gene: 10. In germline, CDR1 is SGHVS, CDR2 FQNEAQ. The CDR3 has 14 amino acids. The origin of this receptor is a man older than 75 with acute or convalescent COVID-19. The V and J genes are TRBV7-8 and TRBJ2-1; 7 nucleotides line up with TRBD1. Sequenced material: peripheral blood. The CDR3 region is CASSLWSTGERQFF. In DNA form, the CDR3 reads TGTGCCAGCAGCTTATGGAGCACAGGGGAGCGGCAGTTCTTC.